This T cell receptor beta chain was identified in a study of OX40 agonist ivuxolimab in advanced cancers. Germline-derived CDR1 and CDR2 are KGHSH and LQKENI. Unmatched junction bases numbered 4, after V lost 3 bases and J lost 5 bases. The CDR3 has 15 amino acids. Method: immunoSEQ multiplex PCR; TCRdb's copy keeps in-frame clones and lacks some. The sample shows about 61,000 clones, 70% to 90% of them seen only once. The clonotype originates from an adult with an advanced solid tumor such as melanoma, head and neck, liver or kidney cancer. The material was CD4+ or CD8+ T cells sorted from blood, obtained in a trial of the OX40 agonist ivuxolimab. The rearrangement uses TRBV18 and TRBJ1-6; 7 nucleotides align to TRBD1. The CDR3 DNA sequence: TGTGCCAGCTCACCGACCGGGACAGATAATTCACCCCTCCACTTT. Protein: CASSPTGTDNSPLHF.